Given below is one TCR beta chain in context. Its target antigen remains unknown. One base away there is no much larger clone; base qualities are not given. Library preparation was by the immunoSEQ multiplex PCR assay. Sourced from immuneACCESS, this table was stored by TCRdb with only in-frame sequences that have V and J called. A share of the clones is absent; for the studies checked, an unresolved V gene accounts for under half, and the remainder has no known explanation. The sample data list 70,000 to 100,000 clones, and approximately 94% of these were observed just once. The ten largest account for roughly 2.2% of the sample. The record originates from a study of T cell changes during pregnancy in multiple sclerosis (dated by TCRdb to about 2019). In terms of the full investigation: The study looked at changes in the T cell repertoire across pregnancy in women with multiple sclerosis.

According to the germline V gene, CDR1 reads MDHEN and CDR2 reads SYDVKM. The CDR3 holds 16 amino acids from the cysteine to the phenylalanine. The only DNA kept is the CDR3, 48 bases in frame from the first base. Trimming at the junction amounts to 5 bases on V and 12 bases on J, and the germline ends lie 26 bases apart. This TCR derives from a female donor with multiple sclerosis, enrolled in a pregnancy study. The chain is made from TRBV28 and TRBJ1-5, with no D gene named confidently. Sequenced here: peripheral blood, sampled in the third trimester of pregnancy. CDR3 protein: CASSPGGREGVTLQHF. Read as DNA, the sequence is TGTGCCAGCAGTCCCGGTGGGAGGGAGGGCGTTACGCTCCAGCATTTT. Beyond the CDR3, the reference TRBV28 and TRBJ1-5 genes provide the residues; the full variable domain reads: DVKVTQSSRYLVKRTGEKVFLECVQDMDHENMFWYRQDPGLGLRLIYFSYDVKMKEKGDIPEGYSVSREKKERFSLILESASTNQTSMYLCASSPGGREGVTLQHFGDGTRLSIL.